The table lists the clone carrying this T cell receptor beta chain with a few counts. Antigen specificity is unknown. This entry is derived from a study of early T cells in non-severe SARS-CoV-2 infection. Study at large: Unsorted whole-blood RNA was sequenced in bulk, leaving chains unpaired. Study conclusions and caveats: The matching step, a VDJdb search, favored anti-spike CD8 responses and missed private and CD4 specificities.

This CDR3 comprises 14 residues. V was pared by 1 base and J by 2 bases, with 7 bases between. The germline CDR1 and CDR2 sequences are MNHNS and SASEGT. Individual cDNA molecules were tagged with unique molecular identifiers. TCRdb passed the 5' RACE reads through MiXCR, listing each CDR3 protein once. The sample lists 65,000 to 80,000 distinct CDR3 sequences, roughly 12% seen once, with 1% to 1.4% in the top ten. The specimen sequenced was whole blood. This sequence was found in an adult who was a healthcare worker with PCR-confirmed SARS-CoV-2 infection or an uninfected control (not recorded which). The chain has TRBV6-1 and TRBJ2-3; no clear D gene. CDR3 in DNA: TGTGCCAGCAGTGAAGTACAGCCCACAGATACGCAGTATTTT. Encoded protein: CASSEVQPTDTQYF.